These T cell receptor beta chains were read from a single sample in a study of cytomegalovirus exposure and HLA in healthy donors. TCRdb keeps only in-frame clones here, not all; method: immunoSEQ multiplex PCR. The table records about 160,000 clones, approximately 80% of them present only once. The material sequenced was PBMCs. All receptors derive from a woman in her twenties or thirties in good health and CMV-seronegative. Both conserved end residues are part of each CDR3. D genes are given only for firm matches. Clone size is shown for a subset of rows, as once, few, many or a class of expanded clone.

d_call	clone_size	v_call	j_call	cdr3_aa	cdr3_nt
.	many	TRBV7-6	TRBJ1-1	CASSFGQKTEAFF	TGTGCCAGCAGCTTTGGACAGAAGACTGAAGCTTTCTTT
.	.	TRBV6-1	TRBJ2-7	CATHPLQGPYEQYF	TGTGCCACCCACCCCCTCCAGGGTCCCTACGAGCAGTACTTC
.	.	TRBV4-2	TRBJ2-1	CASSQDRLANNEQFF	TGTGCCAGCAGCCAAGATCGCCTAGCCAACAATGAGCAGTTCTTC
TRBD1	once	TRBV6-5	TRBJ1-2	CASSLRQGSYGYTF	TGTGCCAGCAGCCTACGACAGGGCAGCTATGGCTACACCTTC
TRBD2	.	TRBV6-1	TRBJ2-7	CASSDGLAVYEQYF	TGTGCCAGCAGTGATGGACTAGCGGTCTACGAGCAGTACTTC
TRBD1	.	TRBV5-1	TRBJ1-1	CASSGETGPVEAFF	TGCGCCAGCAGCGGGGAGACAGGGCCGGTTGAAGCTTTCTTT
TRBD2	.	TRBV19	TRBJ2-1	CASSNSGGLAVFF	TGTGCCAGTAGTAATAGCGGGGGCCTCGCTGTGTTCTTC
.	.	TRBV4-2	TRBJ1-6	CASSQLNSPLHF	TGTGCCAGCAGCCAATTAAATTCACCCCTCCACTTT
.	.	TRBV7-6	TRBJ2-6	CASSLSPPQPFGAGANVLTF	TGTGCCAGCAGCTTAAGCCCTCCTCAACCCTTCGGGGCTGGGGCCAACGTCCTGACTTTC
TRBD1	few	TRBV20-1	TRBJ2-7	CSVQTGLEQYF	TGCAGTGTCCAGACAGGGTTAGAGCAGTACTTC
.	few	TRBV6-1	TRBJ2-7	CASSVPSGEQYF	TGTGCCAGCAGTGTACCCTCAGGCGAGCAGTACTTC
.	.	TRBV4-1	TRBJ2-7	CASSRRQETGGEQYF	TGCGCCAGCAGCCGCCGACAGGAGACGGGTGGGGAGCAGTACTTC
.	.	TRBV10-2	TRBJ1-2	CASRQSFARTDSNYGYTF	TGCGCCAGCAGACAAAGTTTCGCCAGGACAGATTCGAACTATGGCTACACCTTC
.	.	TRBV5-6	TRBJ2-1	CASSQFVSGPYNEQFF	TGTGCCAGCAGCCAATTTGTGTCAGGGCCCTACAATGAGCAGTTCTTC
.	.	TRBV5-1	TRBJ1-6	CASSPTVADNSPLHF	TGCGCCAGCAGCCCCACGGTAGCCGATAATTCACCCCTCCACTTT
.	.	TRBV10-3	TRBJ1-5	CAISESTWGGGNQPQHF	TGTGCCATCAGTGAGTCGACGTGGGGGGGCGGCAATCAGCCCCAGCATTTT